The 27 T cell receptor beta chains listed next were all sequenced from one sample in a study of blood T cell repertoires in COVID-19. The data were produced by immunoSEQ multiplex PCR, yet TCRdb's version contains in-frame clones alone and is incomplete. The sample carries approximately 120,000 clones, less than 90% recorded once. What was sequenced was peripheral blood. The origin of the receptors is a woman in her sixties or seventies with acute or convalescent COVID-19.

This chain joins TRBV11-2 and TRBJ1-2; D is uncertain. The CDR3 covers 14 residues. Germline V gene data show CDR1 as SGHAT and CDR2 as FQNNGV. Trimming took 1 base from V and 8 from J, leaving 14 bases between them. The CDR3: CASSLGEGVEGYTF. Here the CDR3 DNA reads TGTGCCAGCAGCTTAGGCGAGGGCGTCGAAGGCTACACCTTC.

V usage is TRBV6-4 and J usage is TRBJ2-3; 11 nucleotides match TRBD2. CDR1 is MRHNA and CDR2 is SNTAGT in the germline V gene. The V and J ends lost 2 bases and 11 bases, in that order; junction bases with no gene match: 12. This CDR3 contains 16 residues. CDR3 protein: CASSDQTGTSGRKQYF. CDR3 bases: TGTGCCAGCAGTGACCAGACCGGGACTAGCGGACGAAAGCAGTATTTT.

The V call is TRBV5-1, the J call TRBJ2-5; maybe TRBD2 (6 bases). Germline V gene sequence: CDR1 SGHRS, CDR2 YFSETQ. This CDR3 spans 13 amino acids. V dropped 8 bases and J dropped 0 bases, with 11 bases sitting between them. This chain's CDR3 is CASRRGDQETQYF. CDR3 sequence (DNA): TGCGCCAGTAGGAGGGGTGACCAAGAGACCCAGTACTTC.

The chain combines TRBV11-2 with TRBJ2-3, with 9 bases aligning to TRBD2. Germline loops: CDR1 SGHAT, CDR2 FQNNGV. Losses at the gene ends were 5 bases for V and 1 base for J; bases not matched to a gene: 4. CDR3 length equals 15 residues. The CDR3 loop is CASSQRGEGTDTQYF. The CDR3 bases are TGTGCCAGCAGCCAGCGGGGGGAGGGCACAGATACGCAGTATTTT.

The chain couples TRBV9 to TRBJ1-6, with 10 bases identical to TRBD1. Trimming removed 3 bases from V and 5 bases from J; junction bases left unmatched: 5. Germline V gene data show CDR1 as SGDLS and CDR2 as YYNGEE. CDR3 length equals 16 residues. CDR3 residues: CASSAAGTGDNSPLHF. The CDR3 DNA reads TGTGCCAGCAGCGCAGCCGGGACAGGGGATAATTCACCCCTCCACTTT.

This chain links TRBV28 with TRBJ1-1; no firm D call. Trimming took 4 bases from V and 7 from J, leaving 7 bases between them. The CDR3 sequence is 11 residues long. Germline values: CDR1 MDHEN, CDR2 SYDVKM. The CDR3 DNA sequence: TGTGCCAGCAGTTCACAGATTGAAGCTTTCTTT. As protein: CASSSQIEAFF.

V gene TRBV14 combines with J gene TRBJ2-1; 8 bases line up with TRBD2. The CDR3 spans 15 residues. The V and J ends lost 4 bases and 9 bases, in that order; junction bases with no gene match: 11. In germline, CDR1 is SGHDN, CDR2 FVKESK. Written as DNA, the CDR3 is TGTGCCAGCAGCCGAGTAGCGGGAAGTAATAGTGAGCAGTTCTTC. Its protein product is CASSRVAGSNSEQFF.

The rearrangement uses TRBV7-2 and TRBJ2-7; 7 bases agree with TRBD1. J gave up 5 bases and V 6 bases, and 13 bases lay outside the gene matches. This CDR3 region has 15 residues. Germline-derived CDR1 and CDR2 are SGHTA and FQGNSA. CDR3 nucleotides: TGTGCCAGCAGTTCTCCGACAGGGTCGAGCAACGAGCAGTACTTC. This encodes CASSSPTGSSNEQYF. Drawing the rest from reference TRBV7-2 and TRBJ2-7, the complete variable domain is GAGVSQSPSNKVTEKGKDVELRCDPISGHTALYWYRQSLGQGLEFLIYFQGNSAPDKSGLPSDRFSAERTGGSVSTLTIQRTQQEDSAVYLCASSSPTGSSNEQYFGPGTRLTVT.

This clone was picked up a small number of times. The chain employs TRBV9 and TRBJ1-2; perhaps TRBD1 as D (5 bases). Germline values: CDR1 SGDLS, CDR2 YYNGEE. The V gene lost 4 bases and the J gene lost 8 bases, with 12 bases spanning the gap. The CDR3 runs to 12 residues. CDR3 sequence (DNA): TGTGCCAGCAGCACCTGGGGCGGCGGCTACACCTTC. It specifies CASSTWGGGYTF.

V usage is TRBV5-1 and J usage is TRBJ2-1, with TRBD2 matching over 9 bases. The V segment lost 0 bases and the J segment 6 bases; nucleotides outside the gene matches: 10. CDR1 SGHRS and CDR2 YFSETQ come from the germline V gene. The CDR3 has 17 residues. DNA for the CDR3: TGCGCCAGCAGCTTGGCCGGGATAGCGGGAGTAGCCAATGAGCAGTTCTTC. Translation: CASSLAGIAGVANEQFF.

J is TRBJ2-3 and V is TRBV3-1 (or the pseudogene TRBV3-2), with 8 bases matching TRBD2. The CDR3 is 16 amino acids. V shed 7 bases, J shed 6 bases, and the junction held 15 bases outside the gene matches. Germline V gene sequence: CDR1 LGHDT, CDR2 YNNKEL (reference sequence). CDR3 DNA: TGTGCCAGCACCCACGGGACTAGATCCGTTTTGGATACGCAGTATTTT. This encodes CASTHGTRSVLDTQYF.

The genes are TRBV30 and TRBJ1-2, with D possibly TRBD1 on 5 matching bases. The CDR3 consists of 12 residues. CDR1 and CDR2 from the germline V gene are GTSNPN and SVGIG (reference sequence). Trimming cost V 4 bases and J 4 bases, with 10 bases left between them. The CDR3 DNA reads TGTGCCTGGACTTCGGGGGTCTATGGCTACACCTTC. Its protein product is CAWTSGVYGYTF.

The CDR3 DNA reads as TGCAGCGTTGCCGGGACTTTTGGAAACACCATATATTTT. Its protein product is CSVAGTFGNTIYF. The rearrangement joins TRBV29-1 to TRBJ1-3; a weak D match, TRBD1 (5 bases). Germline CDR1 SQVTM, CDR2 ANQGSEA. The length of the CDR3 is 13 residues. The V gene lost 4 bases and the J gene lost 3 bases, with 10 bases spanning the gap.

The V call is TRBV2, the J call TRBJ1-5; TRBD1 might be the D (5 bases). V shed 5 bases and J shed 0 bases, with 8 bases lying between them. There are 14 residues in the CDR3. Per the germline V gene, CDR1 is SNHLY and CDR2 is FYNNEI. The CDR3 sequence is CASSSGNSNQPQHF. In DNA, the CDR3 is TGTGCCAGCAGTTCAGGGAATAGCAATCAGCCCCAGCATTTT. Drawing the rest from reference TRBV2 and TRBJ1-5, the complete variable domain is EPEVTQTPSHQVTQMGQEVILRCVPISNHLYFYWYRQILGQKVEFLVSFYNNEISEKSEIFDDQFSVERPDGSNFTLKIRSTKLEDSAMYFCASSSGNSNQPQHFGDGTRLSIL.

CDR3 in DNA: TGTGCCAGCAAAGACAGGCCCAATGAAAAACTGTTTTTT. Translating it yields CASKDRPNEKLFF. This chain joins TRBV28 and TRBJ1-4, with D maybe TRBD1 (6 bases). The CDR3 loop spans 13 amino acids. Per the germline V gene, CDR1 is MDHEN and CDR2 is SYDVKM. Trimming took 7 bases from V and 5 from J, leaving 11 bases between them. Full variable domain (rest looked up from reference TRBV28 and TRBJ1-4): DVKVTQSSRYLVKRTGEKVFLECVQDMDHENMFWYRQDPGLGLRLIYFSYDVKMKEKGDIPEGYSVSREKKERFSLILESASTNQTSMYLCASKDRPNEKLFFGSGTQLSVL.

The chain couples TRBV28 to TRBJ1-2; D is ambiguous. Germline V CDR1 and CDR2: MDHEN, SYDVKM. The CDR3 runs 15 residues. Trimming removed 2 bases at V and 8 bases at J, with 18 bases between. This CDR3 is CASSLAGPPMNGYTF. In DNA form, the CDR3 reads TGTGCCAGCAGTTTAGCTGGGCCCCCTATGAACGGCTACACCTTC.

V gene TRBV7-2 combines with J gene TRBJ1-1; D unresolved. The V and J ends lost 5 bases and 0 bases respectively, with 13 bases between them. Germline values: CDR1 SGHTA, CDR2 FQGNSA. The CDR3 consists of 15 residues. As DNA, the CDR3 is TGTGCCAGCAGCCCCCGAGGGAACCTGAACACTGAAGCTTTCTTT. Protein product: CASSPRGNLNTEAFF.

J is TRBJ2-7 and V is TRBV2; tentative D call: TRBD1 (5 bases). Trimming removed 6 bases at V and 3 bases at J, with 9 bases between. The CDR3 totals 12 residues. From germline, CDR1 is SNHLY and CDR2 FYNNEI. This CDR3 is CASRTEIYEQYF. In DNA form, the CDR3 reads TGTGCCAGCAGGACAGAGATCTACGAGCAGTACTTC.

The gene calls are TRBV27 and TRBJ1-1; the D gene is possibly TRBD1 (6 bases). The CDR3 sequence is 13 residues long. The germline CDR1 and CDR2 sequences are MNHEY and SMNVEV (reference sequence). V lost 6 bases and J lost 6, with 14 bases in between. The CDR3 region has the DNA TGTGCCAGCAGACGAATACAGGGATCTGAAGCTTTCTTT. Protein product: CASRRIQGSEAFF.

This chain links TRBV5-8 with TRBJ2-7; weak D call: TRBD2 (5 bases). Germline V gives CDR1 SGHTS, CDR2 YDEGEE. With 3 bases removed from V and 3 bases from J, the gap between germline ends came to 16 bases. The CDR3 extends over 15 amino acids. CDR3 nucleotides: TGTGCCAGCAGCTCGGAGCCCCCGGGAATCTACGAGCAGTACTTC. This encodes CASSSEPPGIYEQYF.

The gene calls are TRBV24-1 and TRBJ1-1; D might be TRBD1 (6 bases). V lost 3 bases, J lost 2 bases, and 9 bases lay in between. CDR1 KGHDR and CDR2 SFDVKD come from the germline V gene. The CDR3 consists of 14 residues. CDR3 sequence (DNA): TGTGCCACCAGTGATCCCGGGACAAACACTGAAGCTTTCTTT. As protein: CATSDPGTNTEAFF.

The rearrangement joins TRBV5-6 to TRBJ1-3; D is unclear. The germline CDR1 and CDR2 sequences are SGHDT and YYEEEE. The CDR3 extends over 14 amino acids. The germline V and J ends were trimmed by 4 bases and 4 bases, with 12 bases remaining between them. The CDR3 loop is CASSRTGFGNTIYF. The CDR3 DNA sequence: TGTGCCAGCAGCCGGACGGGGTTCGGAAACACCATATATTTT. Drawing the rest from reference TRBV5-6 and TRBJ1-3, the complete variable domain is DAGVTQSPTHLIKTRGQQVTLRCSPKSGHDTVSWYQQALGQGPQFIFQYYEEEERQRGNFPDRFSGHQFPNYSSELNVNALLLGDSALYLCASSRTGFGNTIYFGEGSWLTVV.

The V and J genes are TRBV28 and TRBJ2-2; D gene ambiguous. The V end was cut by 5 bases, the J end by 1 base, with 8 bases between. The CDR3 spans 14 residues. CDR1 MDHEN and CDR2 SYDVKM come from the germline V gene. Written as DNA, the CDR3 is TGTGCCAGCAGTCTTCTCTGGAACACCGGGGAGCTGTTTTTT. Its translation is CASSLLWNTGELFF.

This CDR3 is CASSFPAGSMEQFF. The CDR3 coding sequence is TGTGCCAGCAGTTTTCCTGCGGGGTCGATGGAGCAGTTCTTC. V usage is TRBV28 and J usage is TRBJ2-1; tentative D call: TRBD2 (6 bases). The CDR3 has 14 amino acids. Per the germline V gene, CDR1 is MDHEN and CDR2 is SYDVKM. Trimming shortened V by 3 bases and J by 10 bases, and 16 bases separated the two germline ends. Based on the CDR3 plus reference TRBV28 and TRBJ2-1, the full variable domain is DVKVTQSSRYLVKRTGEKVFLECVQDMDHENMFWYRQDPGLGLRLIYFSYDVKMKEKGDIPEGYSVSREKKERFSLILESASTNQTSMYLCASSFPAGSMEQFFGPGTRLTVL.

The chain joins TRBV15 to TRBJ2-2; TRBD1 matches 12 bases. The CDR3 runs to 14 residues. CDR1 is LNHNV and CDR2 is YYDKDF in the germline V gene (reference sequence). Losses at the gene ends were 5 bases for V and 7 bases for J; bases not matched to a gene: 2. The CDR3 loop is CATSGTGGGGELFF. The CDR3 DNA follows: TGTGCCACCAGCGGGACAGGGGGCGGCGGGGAGCTGTTTTTT.

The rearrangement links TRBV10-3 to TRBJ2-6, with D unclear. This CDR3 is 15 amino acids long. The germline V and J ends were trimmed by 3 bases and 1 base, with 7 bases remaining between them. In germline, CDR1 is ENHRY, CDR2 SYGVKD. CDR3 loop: CAISEQLSGANVLTF. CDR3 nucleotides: TGTGCCATCAGTGAACAGTTGTCTGGGGCCAACGTCCTGACTTTC.

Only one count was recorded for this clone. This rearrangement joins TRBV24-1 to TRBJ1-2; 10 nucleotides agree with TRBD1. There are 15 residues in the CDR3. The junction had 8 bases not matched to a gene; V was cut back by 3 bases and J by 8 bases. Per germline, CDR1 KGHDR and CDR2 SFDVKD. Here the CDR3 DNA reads TGTGCCACCAGTGATCCGGGACAGGGGATAGAAGGCTACACCTTC. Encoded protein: CATSDPGQGIEGYTF.